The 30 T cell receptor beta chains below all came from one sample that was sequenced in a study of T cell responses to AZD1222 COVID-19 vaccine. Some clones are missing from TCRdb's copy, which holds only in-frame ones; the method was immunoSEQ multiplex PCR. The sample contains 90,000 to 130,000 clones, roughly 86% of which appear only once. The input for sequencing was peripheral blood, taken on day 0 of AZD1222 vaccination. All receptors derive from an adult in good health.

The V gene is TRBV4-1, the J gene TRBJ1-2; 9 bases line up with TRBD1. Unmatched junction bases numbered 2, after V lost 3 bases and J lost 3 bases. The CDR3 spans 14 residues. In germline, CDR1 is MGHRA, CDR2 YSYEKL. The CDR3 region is CASSHDRGDYGYTF. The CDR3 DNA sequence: TGCGCCAGCAGCCATGACAGGGGGGACTATGGCTACACCTTC.

In DNA, the CDR3 is TGTGCCAGCAGCGTCTTCGTCTCGGGGCTCTCTGGAAACACCATATATTTT. Translation gives CASSVFVSGLSGNTIYF. The chain is built from TRBV7-9 and TRBJ1-3; D might be TRBD1 (5 bases). Deletions cut 5 bases from V and 0 bases from J, with 17 bases between. Germline loops: CDR1 SEHNR, CDR2 FQNEAQ (reference sequence). CDR3 length: 17 amino acids.

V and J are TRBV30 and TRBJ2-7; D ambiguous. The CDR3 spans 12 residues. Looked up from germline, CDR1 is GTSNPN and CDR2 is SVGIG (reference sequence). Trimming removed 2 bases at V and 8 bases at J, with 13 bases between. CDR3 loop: CAWSLPDDKQYF. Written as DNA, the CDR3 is TGTGCCTGGAGTCTCCCCGACGACAAGCAGTACTTC.

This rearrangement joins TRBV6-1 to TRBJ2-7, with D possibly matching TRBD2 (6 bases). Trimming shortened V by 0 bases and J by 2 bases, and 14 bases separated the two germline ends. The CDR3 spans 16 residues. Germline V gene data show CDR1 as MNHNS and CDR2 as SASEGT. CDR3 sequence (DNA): TGTGCCAGCAGTGAAGCATACGGGAGTGGGACCTACGAGCAGTACTTC. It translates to CASSEAYGSGTYEQYF.

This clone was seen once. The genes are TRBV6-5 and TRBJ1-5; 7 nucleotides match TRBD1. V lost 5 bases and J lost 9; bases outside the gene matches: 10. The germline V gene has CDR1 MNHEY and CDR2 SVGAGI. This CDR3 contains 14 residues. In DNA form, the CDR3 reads TGTGCCAGCAGTAACCTCGGACAGGACCGGCCCCAGCATTTT. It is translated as CASSNLGQDRPQHF.

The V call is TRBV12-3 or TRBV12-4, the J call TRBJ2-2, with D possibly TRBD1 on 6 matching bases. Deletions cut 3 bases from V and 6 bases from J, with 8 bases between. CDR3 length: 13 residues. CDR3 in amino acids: CASSLSGAGELFF. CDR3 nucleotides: TGTGCCAGCAGTTTGTCAGGGGCCGGGGAGCTGTTTTTT.

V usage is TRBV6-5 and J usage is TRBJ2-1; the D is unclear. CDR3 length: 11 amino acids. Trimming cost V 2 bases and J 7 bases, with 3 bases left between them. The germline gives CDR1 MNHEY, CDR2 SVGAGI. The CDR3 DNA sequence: TGTGCCAGCAGTTACAGAAATGAGCAGTTCTTC. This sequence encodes CASSYRNEQFF.

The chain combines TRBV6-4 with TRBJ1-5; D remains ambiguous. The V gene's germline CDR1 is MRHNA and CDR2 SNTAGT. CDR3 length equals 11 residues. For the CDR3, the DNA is TGTGTCAACCCCTCGGACCGGCCCCAGCATTTT. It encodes CVNPSDRPQHF.

The CDR3, as DNA: TGTGCCAGCAGGTTCACAGAGGCCACTGAAGCTTTCTTT. The encoded protein is CASRFTEATEAFF. The chain couples TRBV12-3 or TRBV12-4 to TRBJ1-1; unclear D gene. V dropped 6 bases and J dropped 4 bases, with 12 bases sitting between them. This CDR3 comprises 13 residues.

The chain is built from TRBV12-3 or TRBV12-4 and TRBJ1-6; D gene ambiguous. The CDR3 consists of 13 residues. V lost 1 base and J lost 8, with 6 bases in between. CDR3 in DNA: TGTGCCAGCAGTTTAGTGGAGTATTCACCCCTCCACTTT. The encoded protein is CASSLVEYSPLHF.

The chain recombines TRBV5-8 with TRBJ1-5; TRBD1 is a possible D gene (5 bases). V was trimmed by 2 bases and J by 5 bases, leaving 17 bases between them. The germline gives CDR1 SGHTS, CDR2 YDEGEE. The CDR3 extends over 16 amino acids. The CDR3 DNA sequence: TGTGCCAGCAGCTTAGTCATGGGGGAAGAGGATCAGCCCCAGCATTTT. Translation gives CASSLVMGEEDQPQHF.

CDR3 amino acids: CASSLGTNTGELFF. CDR3 coding DNA: TGTGCCAGCAGCTTAGGGACTAACACCGGGGAGCTGTTTTTT. The rearrangement links TRBV7-3 to TRBJ2-2, with a tentative D call TRBD2 (6 bases). V shed 2 bases and J shed 2 bases, with 6 bases lying between them. Germline V gene sequence: CDR1 SGHTA, CDR2 FQGTGA. This CDR3 contains 14 residues.

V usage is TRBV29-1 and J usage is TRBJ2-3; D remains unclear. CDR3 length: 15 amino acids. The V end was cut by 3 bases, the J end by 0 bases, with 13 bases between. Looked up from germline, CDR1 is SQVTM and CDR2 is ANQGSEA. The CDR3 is CSVEGSATSTDTQYF. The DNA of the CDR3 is TGCAGCGTTGAGGGGTCGGCCACTAGCACAGATACGCAGTATTTT.

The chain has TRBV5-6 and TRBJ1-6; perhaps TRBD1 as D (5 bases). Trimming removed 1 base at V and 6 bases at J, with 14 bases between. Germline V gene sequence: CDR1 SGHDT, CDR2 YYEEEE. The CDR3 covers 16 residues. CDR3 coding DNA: TGTGCCAGCAGCTTGTTCAGGGCAGGCTCTAATTCACCCCTCCACTTT. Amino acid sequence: CASSLFRAGSNSPLHF.

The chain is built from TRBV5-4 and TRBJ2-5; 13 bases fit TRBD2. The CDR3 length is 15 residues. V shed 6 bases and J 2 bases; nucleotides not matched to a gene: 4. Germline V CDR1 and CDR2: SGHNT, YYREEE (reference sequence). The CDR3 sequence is CASNKLAGGQETQYF. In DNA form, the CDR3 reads TGTGCCAGCAACAAACTAGCGGGGGGGCAAGAGACCCAGTACTTC.

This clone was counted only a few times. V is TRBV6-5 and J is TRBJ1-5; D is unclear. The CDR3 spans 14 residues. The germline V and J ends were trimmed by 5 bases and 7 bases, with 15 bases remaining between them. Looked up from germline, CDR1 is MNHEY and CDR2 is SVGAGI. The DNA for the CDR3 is TGTGCCAGCAGTCGACGGGCCGACGACCAGCCCCAGCATTTT. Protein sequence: CASSRRADDQPQHF.

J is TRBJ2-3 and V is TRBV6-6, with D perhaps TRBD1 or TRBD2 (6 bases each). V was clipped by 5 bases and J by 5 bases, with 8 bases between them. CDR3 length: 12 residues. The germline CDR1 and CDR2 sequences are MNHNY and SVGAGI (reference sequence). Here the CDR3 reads CASSEGGDTQYF. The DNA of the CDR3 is TGTGCCAGCAGTGAGGGGGGAGATACGCAGTATTTT.

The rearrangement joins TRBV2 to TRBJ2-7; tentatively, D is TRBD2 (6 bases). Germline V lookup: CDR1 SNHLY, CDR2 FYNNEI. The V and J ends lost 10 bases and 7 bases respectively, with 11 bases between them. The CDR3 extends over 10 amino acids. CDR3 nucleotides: TGTGCCACCCGAGGGAGGGAGCAGTACTTC. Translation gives CATRGREQYF.

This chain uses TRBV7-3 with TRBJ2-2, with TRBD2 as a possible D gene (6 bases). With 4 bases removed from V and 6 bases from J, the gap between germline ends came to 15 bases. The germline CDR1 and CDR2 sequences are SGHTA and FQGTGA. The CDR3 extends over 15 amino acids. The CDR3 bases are TGTGCCAGCAGCTCACAACTAACTAGCTCCGGGGAGCTGTTTTTT. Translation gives CASSSQLTSSGELFF.

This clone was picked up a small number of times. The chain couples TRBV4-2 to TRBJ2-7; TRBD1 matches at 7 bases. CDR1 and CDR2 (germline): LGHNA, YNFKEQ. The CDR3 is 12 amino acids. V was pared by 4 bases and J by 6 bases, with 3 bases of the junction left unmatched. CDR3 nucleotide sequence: TGTGCCAGCAGCCGCAACAGGGGCGAGCAGTACTTC. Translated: CASSRNRGEQYF.

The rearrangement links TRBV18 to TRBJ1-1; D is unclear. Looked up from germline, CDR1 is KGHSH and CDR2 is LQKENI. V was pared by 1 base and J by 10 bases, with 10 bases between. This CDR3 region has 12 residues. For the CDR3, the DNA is TGTGCCAGCTCACCACAGGGAAGGCGAGCTTTCTTT. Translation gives CASSPQGRRAFF.

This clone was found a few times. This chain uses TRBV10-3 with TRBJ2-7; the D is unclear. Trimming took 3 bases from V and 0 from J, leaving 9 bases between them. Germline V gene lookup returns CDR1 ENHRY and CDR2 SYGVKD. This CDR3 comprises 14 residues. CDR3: CAISDAESSYEQYF. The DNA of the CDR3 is TGTGCCATCAGTGACGCTGAGAGCTCCTACGAGCAGTACTTC.

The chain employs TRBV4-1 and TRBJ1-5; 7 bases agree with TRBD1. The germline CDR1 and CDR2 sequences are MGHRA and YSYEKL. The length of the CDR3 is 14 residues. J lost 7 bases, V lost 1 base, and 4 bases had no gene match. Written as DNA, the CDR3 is TGCGCCAGCAGCCAAGGACAGGGAGCCCAGCCCCAGCATTTT. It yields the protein CASSQGQGAQPQHF.

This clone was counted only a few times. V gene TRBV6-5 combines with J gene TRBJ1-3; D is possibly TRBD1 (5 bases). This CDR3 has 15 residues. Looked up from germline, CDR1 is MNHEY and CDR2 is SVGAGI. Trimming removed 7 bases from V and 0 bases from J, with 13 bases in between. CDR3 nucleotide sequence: TGTGCCAGCACCCTGGGGGTTGTCTCTGGAAACACCATATATTTT. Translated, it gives CASTLGVVSGNTIYF.

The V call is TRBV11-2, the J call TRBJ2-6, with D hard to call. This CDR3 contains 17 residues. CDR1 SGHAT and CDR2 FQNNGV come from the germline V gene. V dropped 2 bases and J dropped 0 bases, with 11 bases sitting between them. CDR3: CASSLRPPSSGANVLTF. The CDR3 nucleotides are TGTGCCAGCAGCTTACGCCCCCCGTCCTCTGGGGCCAACGTCCTGACTTTC. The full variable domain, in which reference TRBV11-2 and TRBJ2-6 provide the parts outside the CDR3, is EAGVAQSPRYKIIEKRQSVAFWCNPISGHATLYWYQQILGQGPKLLIQFQNNGVVDDSQLPKDRFSAERLKGVDSTLKIQPAKLEDSAVYLCASSLRPPSSGANVLTFGAGSRLTVL.

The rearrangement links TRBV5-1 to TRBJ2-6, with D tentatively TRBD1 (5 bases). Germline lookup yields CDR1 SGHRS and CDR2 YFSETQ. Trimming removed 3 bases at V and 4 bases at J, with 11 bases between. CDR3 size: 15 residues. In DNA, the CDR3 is TGCGCCAGCAGCTCAGGGTTTCCAGGGGCCAACGTCCTGACTTTC. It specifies CASSSGFPGANVLTF.

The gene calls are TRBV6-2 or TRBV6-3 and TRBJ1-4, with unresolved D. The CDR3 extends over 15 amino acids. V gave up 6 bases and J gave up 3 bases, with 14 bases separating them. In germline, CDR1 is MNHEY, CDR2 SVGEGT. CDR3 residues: CASSGRRGANEKLFF. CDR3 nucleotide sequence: TGTGCCAGCAGCGGAAGACGAGGCGCTAATGAAAAACTGTTTTTT.

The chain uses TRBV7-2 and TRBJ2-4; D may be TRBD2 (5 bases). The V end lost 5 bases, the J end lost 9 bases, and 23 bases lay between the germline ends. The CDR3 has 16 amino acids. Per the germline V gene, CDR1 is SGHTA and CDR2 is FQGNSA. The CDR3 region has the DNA TGTGCCAGCAGCCCTATTCCCGGGAAGGCGGTGGGCATTCAGTACTTC. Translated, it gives CASSPIPGKAVGIQYF. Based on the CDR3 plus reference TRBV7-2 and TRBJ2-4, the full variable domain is GAGVSQSPSNKVTEKGKDVELRCDPISGHTALYWYRQSLGQGLEFLIYFQGNSAPDKSGLPSDRFSAERTGGSVSTLTIQRTQQEDSAVYLCASSPIPGKAVGIQYFGAGTRLSVL.

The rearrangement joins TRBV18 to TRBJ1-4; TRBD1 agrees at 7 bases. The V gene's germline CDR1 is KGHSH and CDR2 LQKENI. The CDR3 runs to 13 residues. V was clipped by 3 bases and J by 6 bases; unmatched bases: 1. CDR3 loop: CASSPDRDEKLFF. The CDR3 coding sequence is TGTGCCAGCTCACCCGACAGGGATGAAAAACTGTTTTTT. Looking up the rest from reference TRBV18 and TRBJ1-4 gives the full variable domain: NAGVMQNPRHLVRRRGQEARLRCSPMKGHSHVYWYRQLPEEGLKFMVYLQKENIIDESGMPKERFSAEFPKEGPSILRIQQVVRGDSAAYFCASSPDRDEKLFFGSGTQLSVL.

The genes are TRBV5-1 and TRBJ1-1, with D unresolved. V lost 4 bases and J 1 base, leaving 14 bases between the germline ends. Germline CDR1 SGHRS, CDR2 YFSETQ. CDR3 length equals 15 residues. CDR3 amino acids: CASSLNGVANTEAFF. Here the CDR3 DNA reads TGCGCCAGCAGCCTGAATGGGGTGGCGAACACTGAAGCTTTCTTT.